This TCR beta chain emerged from a study of PD-1 blockade in classical Hodgkin lymphoma. The assay was immunoSEQ multiplex PCR, and TCRdb's table has in-frame clones only and misses some. This sample has around 30,000 clones, with 85% to 90% found just once. Time point given: newly diagnosed, previously untreated cHL patient sample. Magnetic negative selection was used to purify CD4+ T cells from PBMCs that had been thawed. Acting as the comparison were PBMCs from newly diagnosed, untreated classical Hodgkin lymphoma. Trimming removed 1 base from V and 2 bases from J, with 7 bases in between. The CDR3 consists of 14 residues. Per the germline V gene, CDR1 is KGHSH and CDR2 is LQKENI. With respect to this clone: Its cognate antigen is unknown.

Study observations and caveats: As was reported, newly diagnosed patients showed lower baseline TCR diversity than healthy donors did. What drove the repertoire differences, possibly disease activity or prior therapy, has not been defined.

V usage is TRBV18 and J usage is TRBJ2-3; D perhaps matches TRBD1 (5 bases). This clonotype was obtained from a human donor with classical Hodgkin lymphoma. The sequenced material came from CD4+ T cells from blood. This chain's CDR3 is CASSPQTDTDTQYF. CDR3 DNA: TGTGCCAGCTCACCACAGACAGACACAGATACGCAGTATTTT.